The sequence of this TCR beta chain was determined in a study of naive and memory T cell subsets. Two oligonucleotides, mixed equimolar, formed the beta constant-region primer covering TRBC1 and TRBC2. Nested alpha and beta constant-region primers with the SP2 primer drove four PCR rounds on ligated cDNA. TCRdb passed the UMI-ligation and nested PCR reads through MiXCR, listing each CDR3 protein once. The sample yields around 140,000 distinct CDR3 sequences, approximately 20% seen once. Study findings and constraints: Naive repertoires, especially CD8, held a few larger clonotypes, possibly memory cells re-expressing CD45RA.

Of note for this clonotype: Antigen specificity is unknown.

With 1 base removed from V and 7 bases from J, the gap between germline ends came to 11 bases. There are 12 residues in the CDR3. The germline V gene has CDR1 DFQATT and CDR2 SNEGSKA (reference sequence). This TCR derives from a human donor in good health. Sequenced: naive CD8+ T cells from blood. The chain uses TRBV20-1 and TRBJ2-7; no firm D call. Here the CDR3 DNA reads TGCAGTGCTAGAGCTGTGCCTTTTGAGCAGTACTTC. It codes for CSARAVPFEQYF.